Below are 28 T cell receptor beta chains sequenced from a single sample in a study of cytomegalovirus exposure and HLA in healthy donors. Only in-frame clones appear in the TCRdb table, and some are missing; sequencing was by immunoSEQ multiplex PCR. The data show 200,000 to 250,000 clones, with approximately 80% seen just once and 11% to 15% held by the top ten. The sample was PBMCs. These receptors all come from a woman in her 30s in good health and CMV-seropositive.

The chain combines TRBV27 with TRBJ2-1; D call uncertain. Germline V gives CDR1 MNHEY, CDR2 SMNVEV (reference sequence). Trimming cost V 6 bases and J 0 bases, with 12 bases left between them. The length of the CDR3 is 15 residues. The CDR3 DNA is TGTGCCAGCAGCCTTAGGGCGTACTCCTACAATGAGCAGTTCTTC. It codes for CASSLRAYSYNEQFF.

V and J are TRBV4-1 and TRBJ2-7, with D perhaps TRBD1 (5 bases). This CDR3 is 15 amino acids long. Germline values: CDR1 MGHRA, CDR2 YSYEKL. The ends were cut back, 7 bases at V and 0 bases at J, with 16 bases in the middle. CDR3 loop: CASTPHQGSSYEQYF. As DNA, the CDR3 is TGCGCCAGCACCCCACATCAGGGAAGCTCCTACGAGCAGTACTTC.

The rearrangement uses TRBV18 and TRBJ1-3; D is perhaps TRBD1 (5 bases). Germline loops: CDR1 KGHSH, CDR2 LQKENI. Trimming pared 5 bases from V and 8 bases from J, leaving 13 bases between. The CDR3 extends over 13 amino acids. The CDR3, as DNA: TGTGCCAGCTCAACAGGATGGGAGGACACCATATATTTT. It yields the protein CASSTGWEDTIYF.

The rearrangement joins TRBV28 to TRBJ1-3; D is perhaps TRBD1 (5 bases). Germline CDR1 reads MDHEN; CDR2 reads SYDVKM. V lost 5 bases, J lost 0 bases, and 17 bases lay in between. The CDR3 is 17 residues long. The CDR3 sequence: CASSLNLLDTSGNTIYF. The CDR3 region has the DNA TGTGCCAGCAGTCTGAATCTATTGGACACCTCTGGAAACACCATATATTTT. The entire variable domain, with the rest obtained from reference TRBV28 and TRBJ1-3, is as follows: DVKVTQSSRYLVKRTGEKVFLECVQDMDHENMFWYRQDPGLGLRLIYFSYDVKMKEKGDIPEGYSVSREKKERFSLILESASTNQTSMYLCASSLNLLDTSGNTIYFGEGSWLTVV.

The CDR3, as DNA: TGTGCCAGCAGCACCCCGGGACGGGACTACGAGCAGTACTTC. Translated: CASSTPGRDYEQYF. The V gene is TRBV11-2, the J gene TRBJ2-7, with D perhaps matching TRBD1 or TRBD2 (5 bases each). V gave up 5 bases and J gave up 3 bases, with 14 bases separating them. The CDR3 has 14 amino acids. The germline CDR1 and CDR2 sequences are SGHAT and FQNNGV. Together with reference TRBV11-2 and TRBJ2-7, the CDR3 gives the full variable domain: EAGVAQSPRYKIIEKRQSVAFWCNPISGHATLYWYQQILGQGPKLLIQFQNNGVVDDSQLPKDRFSAERLKGVDSTLKIQPAKLEDSAVYLCASSTPGRDYEQYFGPGTRLTVT.

The rearrangement links TRBV7-2 to TRBJ1-1; D may be TRBD1 (5 bases). Looked up from germline, CDR1 is SGHTA and CDR2 is FQGNSA. CDR3 length: 13 amino acids. Trimming shortened V by 5 bases and J by 7 bases, and 14 bases separated the two germline ends. The CDR3 DNA follows: TGTGCCAGCAGCCCCCAGGGCGGAGATGAAGCTTTCTTT. The encoded protein is CASSPQGGDEAFF.

The CDR3 is CASTRFSETQYF. Here the CDR3 DNA reads TGTGCCAGCACCAGATTCTCGGAGACCCAGTACTTC. The chain uses TRBV7-6 and TRBJ2-5, with D uncertain. V dropped 7 bases and J dropped 5 bases, with 11 bases sitting between them. Germline V lookup: CDR1 SGHVS, CDR2 FNYEAQ. CDR3 length: 12 amino acids. Supplemented by reference TRBV7-6 and TRBJ2-5, the full variable domain reads GAGVSQSPRYKVTKRGQDVALRCDPISGHVSLYWYRQALGQGPEFLTYFNYEAQQDKSGLPNDRFSAERPEGSISTLTIQRTEQRDSAMYRCASTRFSETQYFGPGTRLLVL.

This clone was seen a handful of times. V gene TRBV7-9 combines with J gene TRBJ2-7; no firm D call. Trimming cost V 6 bases and J 3 bases, with 6 bases left between them. The CDR3 runs to 11 residues. Germline values: CDR1 SEHNR, CDR2 FQNEAQ (reference sequence). The CDR3 DNA is TGTGCCAGCAGTCAGCGCTACGAGCAGTACTTC. Encoded protein: CASSQRYEQYF.

This sequence joins TRBV5-8 and TRBJ2-1; TRBD2 agrees at 7 bases. J gave up 9 bases and V 3 bases, and 12 bases lay outside the gene matches. CDR1 and CDR2 (germline): SGHTS, YDEGEE. The CDR3 is 15 amino acids. CDR3: CASSYYLGEGFEQFF. In DNA form, the CDR3 reads TGTGCCAGCAGCTATTACTTGGGGGAGGGATTTGAGCAGTTCTTC.

The chain joins TRBV5-1 to TRBJ2-1; unclear D gene. The V end lost 0 bases, the J end lost 7 bases, and 5 bases lay between the germline ends. The CDR3 covers 12 residues. Germline CDR1 and CDR2: SGHRS and YFSETQ. The CDR3, as DNA: TGCGCCAGCAGCTTGGTTCTAAATGAGCAGTTCTTC. Its translation is CASSLVLNEQFF.

The chain is built from TRBV29-1 and TRBJ2-1, with a tentative D call TRBD2 (5 bases). V gave up 7 bases and J gave up 4 bases, with 17 bases separating them. Germline-derived CDR1 and CDR2 are SQVTM and ANQGSEA. The CDR3 sequence is 14 residues long. The CDR3 DNA is TGCAGCGGACTACTCCATTTGGGGTACAATGAGCAGTTCTTC. Its protein product is CSGLLHLGYNEQFF.

The CDR3 DNA reads as TGTGCCAGCAGTTTATTTAAGGGGGTCGAAGCTTTCTTT. This gives the protein CASSLFKGVEAFF. The V and J genes are TRBV27 and TRBJ1-1; D might be TRBD1 (6 bases). The CDR3 length is 13 residues. Germline V gives CDR1 MNHEY, CDR2 SMNVEV (reference sequence). V dropped 1 base and J dropped 8 bases, with 11 bases sitting between them.

V usage is TRBV7-2 and J usage is TRBJ2-1; D remains unclear. Germline V gives CDR1 SGHTA, CDR2 FQGNSA. Trimming shortened V by 5 bases and J by 9 bases, and 8 bases separated the two germline ends. The CDR3 loop spans 11 amino acids. This CDR3 is CASSRLGEQFF. In nucleotides, the CDR3 is TGTGCCAGCAGCAGACTTGGTGAGCAGTTCTTC.

This clone was detected only a few times. The V and J genes are TRBV30 and TRBJ2-7, with D possibly matching TRBD1 (5 bases). Between the trimmed V and J ends, which lost 2 bases and 4 bases, there was a span of 6 bases. The V gene's germline CDR1 is GTSNPN and CDR2 SVGIG (reference sequence). CDR3 size: 11 residues. CDR3 nucleotides: TGTGCCTGGAGTCGACAGTACGAGCAGTACTTC. Translating gives CAWSRQYEQYF.

V and J are TRBV27 and TRBJ2-4; 7 bases are a match to TRBD1. The CDR3 has 15 amino acids. CDR1 and CDR2 from the germline V gene are MNHEY and SMNVEV (reference sequence). J gave up 0 bases and V 5 bases, and 4 bases lay outside the gene matches. For the CDR3, the DNA is TGTGCCAGCAGTAAACAGGGGCCAGCCAAAAACATTCAGTACTTC. Translation: CASSKQGPAKNIQYF.

This clone was seen more than once but under ten times. The chain is built from TRBV4-2 and TRBJ2-7; D may be TRBD2 (5 bases). From germline, CDR1 is LGHNA and CDR2 YNFKEQ. The CDR3 totals 13 residues. The ends were cut back, 4 bases at V and 1 base at J, with 8 bases in the middle. The CDR3 nucleotides read TGTGCCAGCAGCCCAGCGGAATCCTACGAGCAGTACTTC. This codes for CASSPAESYEQYF.

In DNA form, the CDR3 reads TGTGCCAGCAGTTTATCGGGACACGAGAGAAACACCATATATTTT. Its protein product is CASSLSGHERNTIYF. The chain is built from TRBV28 and TRBJ1-3; D may be TRBD1 (6 bases). This CDR3 has 15 amino acids. Trimming removed 1 base at V and 5 bases at J, with 12 bases between. Germline V gene sequence: CDR1 MDHEN, CDR2 SYDVKM.

The V call is TRBV18, the J call TRBJ1-2, with D tentatively TRBD1 (5 bases). The CDR3 is 15 residues long. Trimming took 2 bases from V and 2 from J, leaving 12 bases between them. Germline V gene sequence: CDR1 KGHSH, CDR2 LQKENI. The DNA for the CDR3 is TGTGCCAGCTCACCAAGGAGGGGTCCAAACTATGGCTACACCTTC. Translating gives CASSPRRGPNYGYTF.

This clone was counted a single time. The rearrangement joins TRBV6-5 to TRBJ2-7, with TRBD1 matching over 7 bases. The germline V gene encodes CDR1 MNHEY and CDR2 SVGAGI. The trim removed 6 bases at V and 4 bases at J, leaving 9 bases unmatched. The CDR3 runs to 14 residues. CDR3 nucleotide sequence: TGTGCCAGCAGCCAGGGGGTGGTAGGATACGAGCAGTACTTC. Its protein product is CASSQGVVGYEQYF.

The CDR3 is CASSPGQGAKTQYF. CDR3 nucleotide sequence: TGTGCCAGCTCTCCGGGACAGGGGGCCAAGACCCAGTACTTC. The chain has TRBV19 and TRBJ2-5, with TRBD1 matching 12 bases. Germline CDR1 is LNHDA and CDR2 is SQIVND (reference sequence). Trimming cost V 9 bases and J 6 bases; bases outside gene matches: 8. The CDR3 has 14 residues.

This chain connects TRBV5-1 to TRBJ2-3; perhaps TRBD2 as D (5 bases). Germline assignment: CDR1 SGHRS and CDR2 YFSETQ. V lost 0 bases, J lost 4 bases, and 6 bases lay in between. The CDR3 has 13 amino acids. CDR3 bases: TGCGCCAGCAGCTTGGCCGGGGCAGATACGCAGTATTTT. It yields the protein CASSLAGADTQYF.

J is TRBJ2-1 and V is TRBV4-2; 7 positions agree with TRBD2. V was pared by 6 bases and J by 2 bases, with 4 bases of the junction left unmatched. The germline V gene encodes CDR1 LGHNA and CDR2 YNFKEQ. CDR3 size: 14 residues. DNA for the CDR3: TGTGCCAGCAGGTCGGGGACTACCTACAATGAGCAGTTCTTC. It translates to CASRSGTTYNEQFF.

The V and J genes are TRBV7-9 and TRBJ2-5, with D possibly being TRBD2 (5 bases). Per the germline V gene, CDR1 is SEHNR and CDR2 is FQNEAQ (reference sequence). Trimming took 5 bases from V and 4 from J, leaving 20 bases between them. The CDR3 spans 16 residues. The CDR3 region is CASSRRGIRMGETQYF. CDR3 DNA: TGTGCCAGCAGCCGACGAGGGATTCGGATGGGAGAGACCCAGTACTTC.

The chain uses TRBV6-1 and TRBJ1-2, with 9 bases aligning to TRBD1. Germline V gene data show CDR1 as MNHNS and CDR2 as SASEGT. The CDR3 loop spans 16 amino acids. V lost 2 bases to trimming and J lost 5 bases; unmatched junction nucleotides: 9. The CDR3 sequence: CASSEPLGTGWYGYTF. The DNA of the CDR3 is TGTGCCAGCAGTGAACCCCTAGGGACAGGGTGGTATGGCTACACCTTC.

The J gene is TRBJ2-3, the V gene TRBV19, with 7 bases lining up with TRBD2. The CDR3 covers 13 residues. Germline V gene data show CDR1 as LNHDA and CDR2 as SQIVND (reference sequence). V shed 6 bases, J shed 4 bases, and the junction held 4 bases outside the gene matches. The CDR3 loop is CASSPREPDTQYF. The CDR3 DNA is TGTGCCAGTAGCCCGCGGGAGCCAGATACGCAGTATTTT.

CDR3 amino acids: CASSAGRQPGNTIYF. The DNA of the CDR3 is TGTGCCAGCAGTGCGGGGCGGCAACCTGGAAACACCATATATTTT. V usage is TRBV6-5 and J usage is TRBJ1-3, with D tentatively TRBD1 (5 bases). V dropped 5 bases and J dropped 2 bases, with 13 bases sitting between them. The CDR3 length is 15 residues. The germline gives CDR1 MNHEY, CDR2 SVGAGI.

The rearrangement uses TRBV5-1 and TRBJ1-1; D call uncertain. Trimming left V 3 bases short and J 2 bases short, with 11 bases between. The CDR3 runs 14 residues. Per germline, CDR1 SGHRS and CDR2 YFSETQ. The CDR3 sequence is CASSWTAPNTEAFF. In nucleotides, the CDR3 is TGCGCCAGCAGCTGGACGGCCCCTAACACTGAAGCTTTCTTT.

This clone was detected only a few times. The chain combines TRBV7-2 with TRBJ2-1; the D gene is possibly TRBD2 (6 bases). V lost 5 bases and J 11 bases, leaving 19 bases between the germline ends. The CDR3 loop spans 14 amino acids. From germline, CDR1 is SGHTA and CDR2 FQGNSA. CDR3 sequence (DNA): TGTGCCAGCAGCCCCCGGGAGTCCCCCTTAAAGCAGTTCTTC. It translates to CASSPRESPLKQFF. The full variable domain, rest sourced from reference TRBV7-2 and TRBJ2-1, is GAGVSQSPSNKVTEKGKDVELRCDPISGHTALYWYRQSLGQGLEFLIYFQGNSAPDKSGLPSDRFSAERTGGSVSTLTIQRTQQEDSAVYLCASSPRESPLKQFFGPGTRLTVL.